This T cell receptor beta chain was found in a study of blood T cell repertoires in COVID-19. TCRdb keeps only in-frame clones here, not all; method: immunoSEQ multiplex PCR. The sample has about 430,000 clones, approximately 90% seen once. The table lists this clone with a count of one. Sequencing was performed on PBMCs or T cells enriched from blood (not recorded which). The TCR was taken from a woman under 30 who had been exposed to COVID-19.

DNA for the CDR3: TGTGCCAGCTCCCTATCGGCGGAGGGACAGCCCCAGCATTTT. Its protein product is CASSLSAEGQPQHF. The rearrangement uses TRBV18 and TRBJ1-5; D unresolved. V was trimmed by 6 bases and J by 7 bases, leaving 16 bases between them. The length of the CDR3 is 14 residues. Germline CDR1 reads KGHSH; CDR2 reads LQKENI.